This entry lists 30 T cell receptor beta chains sequenced from one sample in a study of T-cell memory formation after mild COVID-19. TCRdb reprocessed the 5' RACE reads via MiXCR and lists one record per CDR3 protein. The sample comprises about 420,000 distinct CDR3 sequences, less than 25% of which are singletons, and about an eighth rests with the top ten. The sample consisted of PBMCs or a T cell subset sorted from them (not recorded which). Receptors were obtained from an adult woman who had mild COVID-19 (a few samples of this study predate the infection). Cell type and time point are not known.

J is TRBJ2-7 and V is TRBV20-1, with TRBD2 identical over 12 bases. CDR3 length: 15 residues. CDR1 DFQATT and CDR2 SNEGSKA come from the germline V gene (reference sequence). Germline trimming cut 7 bases from V and 2 bases from J; bases unmatched to any gene: 9. The CDR3 DNA reads as TGCAGTGGAGGGGCTAGCGGGAGGGCCGCCTACGAGCAGTACTTC. It encodes CSGGASGRAAYEQYF.

A few counts support this clonotype. The chain links TRBV7-2 to TRBJ2-7; D remains ambiguous. Germline CDR1 reads SGHTA; CDR2 reads FQGNSA. This CDR3 has 13 amino acids. V was pared by 6 bases and J by 3 bases, with 12 bases between. CDR3: CASRWAVDYEQYF. The CDR3 DNA sequence: TGTGCCAGCAGGTGGGCAGTGGACTACGAGCAGTACTTC.

The rearrangement links TRBV11-2 to TRBJ2-7; D unresolved. Germline-derived CDR1 and CDR2 are SGHAT and FQNNGV. The CDR3 spans 15 residues. Trimming removed 3 bases at V and 1 base at J, with 13 bases between. The CDR3 DNA sequence: TGTGCCAGCAGCTTTTCCCCGGTAGTTTCCTACGAGCAGTACTTC. Encoded protein: CASSFSPVVSYEQYF.

This chain links TRBV5-5 with TRBJ2-3; 7 bases line up with TRBD1. There are 15 residues in the CDR3. From germline, CDR1 is SGHKS and CDR2 YYEKEE (reference sequence). Germline trimming cut 1 base from V and 4 bases from J; bases unmatched to any gene: 6. CDR3 protein: CASSLTGQGADTQYF. The CDR3 nucleotides read TGTGCCAGCAGCTTGACAGGGCAGGGGGCAGATACGCAGTATTTT.

This clonotype turned up a few times. The V and J genes are TRBV7-2 and TRBJ2-7, with 8 bases fitting TRBD1. The trim removed 5 bases at V and 6 bases at J, leaving 18 bases unmatched. The CDR3 runs to 17 residues. Germline V gene data show CDR1 as SGHTA and CDR2 as FQGNSA. CDR3 sequence reads: CASSASPRTGSFREQYF. The CDR3 nucleotides are TGTGCCAGCAGCGCATCACCCCGGACAGGGAGTTTTCGCGAGCAGTACTTC.

This clonotype turned up a few times. The chain couples TRBV20-1 to TRBJ1-1, with D perhaps matching TRBD1 (6 bases). V dropped 3 bases and J dropped 1 base, with 12 bases sitting between them. CDR1 is DFQATT, CDR2 SNEGSKA, per germline (reference sequence). This CDR3 has 14 amino acids. CDR3 DNA sequence: TGCAGTGCTAGCCGGGGACAAAGGAACACTGAAGCTTTCTTT. Encoded protein: CSASRGQRNTEAFF.

J is TRBJ2-5 and V is TRBV29-1, with D unclear. V was cut by 6 bases and J by 9 bases, with 20 bases left in between. The germline V gene encodes CDR1 SQVTM and CDR2 ANQGSEA. This CDR3 contains 13 residues. CDR3 loop: CSVAIGLERPQYF. The CDR3 coding sequence is TGCAGCGTGGCCATAGGCCTCGAGAGGCCCCAGTACTTC.

The genes are TRBV7-2 and TRBJ2-3, with TRBD2 matching over 9 bases. CDR3 size: 17 residues. V shed 2 bases and J 0 bases; nucleotides not matched to a gene: 6. Germline CDR1 is SGHTA and CDR2 is FQGNSA. The CDR3 nucleotides are TGTGCCAGCAGCTTACCCTGGACTAGCGATAGCACAGATACGCAGTATTTT. Encoded protein: CASSLPWTSDSTDTQYF.

The rearrangement uses TRBV11-3 and TRBJ2-7; 11 nucleotides agree with TRBD1. J was trimmed by 1 base and V by 4 bases; bases with no gene match: 3. The CDR3 is made up of 15 amino acids. CDR1 is SGHNT, CDR2 YENEEA, per germline. The chain's CDR3 is CASSYRDRGSYEQYF. The CDR3 DNA is TGTGCCAGCAGCTATCGGGACAGGGGGTCCTACGAGCAGTACTTC.

CDR3 coding DNA: TGTGCCATCAGTGAATTCGGGACAGGTTACAATGAGCAGTTCTTC. This gives the protein CAISEFGTGYNEQFF. This chain uses TRBV10-3 with TRBJ2-1, with TRBD1 matching 8 bases. After removal of 3 bases from V and 4 bases from J, the junction contained 5 bases not matched to a gene. The CDR3 runs to 15 residues. The germline CDR1 and CDR2 sequences are ENHRY and SYGVKD.

Only a few counts were recorded for this clonotype. The chain combines TRBV12-3 or TRBV12-4 with TRBJ2-5; TRBD2 might be the D (6 bases). The CDR3 consists of 14 residues. Trimming left V 5 bases short and J 3 bases short, with 13 bases between. The CDR3 region is CASSPTTSKETQYF. Here the CDR3 DNA reads TGTGCCAGCAGTCCCACGACTAGTAAAGAGACCCAGTACTTC.

This chain links TRBV20-1 with TRBJ2-2, with TRBD2 matching 9 bases. Germline lookup yields CDR1 DFQATT and CDR2 SNEGSKA (reference sequence). J gave up 5 bases and V 1 base, and 11 bases lay outside the gene matches. CDR3 length equals 17 residues. The CDR3 nucleotides read TGCAGTGCTAGAGGTAGTTTCAGGACTAGCGTAACCGGGGAGCTGTTTTTT. Amino acid sequence: CSARGSFRTSVTGELFF.

The rearrangement uses TRBV4-1 and TRBJ2-7, with unresolved D. CDR1 is MGHRA and CDR2 is YSYEKL in the germline V gene. V was cut by 0 bases and J by 6 bases, with 12 bases left in between. This CDR3 contains 14 residues. CDR3 region: CASSQDPTQPEQYF. The CDR3 DNA reads TGCGCCAGCAGCCAAGATCCAACCCAACCCGAGCAGTACTTC.

The rearrangement links TRBV7-3 to TRBJ2-2; D possibly corresponds to TRBD2 (6 bases). V lost 5 bases and J 1 base, leaving 14 bases between the germline ends. The CDR3 sequence is 16 residues long. CDR1 and CDR2 from the germline V gene are SGHTA and FQGTGA. The CDR3 here is CASSPREPENTGELFF. CDR3 nucleotide sequence: TGTGCCAGCAGCCCGCGGGAACCGGAGAACACCGGGGAGCTGTTTTTT. Full variable domain (rest looked up from reference TRBV7-3 and TRBJ2-2): GAGVSQTPSNKVTEKGKYVELRCDPISGHTALYWYRQSLGQGPEFLIYFQGTGAADDSGLPNDRFFAVRPEGSVSTLKIQRTERGDSAVYLCASSPREPENTGELFFGEGSRLTVL.

V usage is TRBV4-1 and J usage is TRBJ1-1; D gene ambiguous. V lost 0 bases and J lost 1, with 9 bases in between. This CDR3 is 15 amino acids long. Germline V gene sequence: CDR1 MGHRA, CDR2 YSYEKL. CDR3 bases: TGCGCCAGCAGCCAAGATCCTGCCTGGAACACTGAAGCTTTCTTT. Translation: CASSQDPAWNTEAFF.

The genes are TRBV12-3 or TRBV12-4 and TRBJ2-1; 10 positions agree with TRBD1. V shed 5 bases, J shed 5 bases, and the junction held 6 bases outside the gene matches. This CDR3 comprises 15 residues. The CDR3 sequence: CASSGRDRGNNEQFF. The CDR3, as DNA: TGTGCCAGCAGTGGCCGGGACAGGGGAAACAATGAGCAGTTCTTC.

In this sample, this clonotype turned up many times. The V and J genes are TRBV10-3 and TRBJ2-7; TRBD1 is a possible D gene (6 bases). In germline, CDR1 is ENHRY, CDR2 SYGVKD. This CDR3 contains 13 residues. The V end was cut by 7 bases, the J end by 0 bases, with 10 bases between. The CDR3 sequence is CAITGTYSYEQYF. The CDR3 region has the DNA TGTGCCATCACCGGGACATACTCCTACGAGCAGTACTTC.

This clonotype was recorded a few times. The chain carries TRBV7-9 and TRBJ2-7, with D perhaps TRBD1 or TRBD2 (8 bases each). The CDR3 sequence is 16 residues long. Germline CDR1 and CDR2: SEHNR and FQNEAQ (reference sequence). Deletions cut 1 base from V and 0 bases from J, with 13 bases between. Here the CDR3 reads CASSLVAGQASYEQYF. CDR3 bases: TGTGCCAGCAGCTTAGTAGCGGGACAGGCCTCCTACGAGCAGTACTTC.

This clonotype was observed a handful of times. The rearrangement joins TRBV7-6 to TRBJ2-3, with D perhaps TRBD1 (5 bases). CDR1 and CDR2 from the germline V gene are SGHVS and FNYEAQ. This CDR3 spans 14 amino acids. V lost 3 bases and J 5 bases, leaving 12 bases between the germline ends. CDR3 DNA: TGTGCCAGCAGCTTTAACAGGCGTATAGATACGCAGTATTTT. It codes for CASSFNRRIDTQYF.

The chain has TRBV15 and TRBJ1-1; TRBD1 aligns across 8 bases. The J segment lost 7 bases and the V segment lost 4 bases, leaving 5 bases of the junction unmatched. CDR1 is LNHNV and CDR2 is YYDKDF in the germline V gene (reference sequence). This CDR3 comprises 13 residues. CDR3 amino acids: CATSTDRGGEAFF. CDR3 DNA: TGTGCCACCAGCACAGACAGGGGAGGTGAAGCTTTCTTT.

This clonotype appeared a few times. The chain links TRBV6-1 to TRBJ2-1; 7 nucleotides match TRBD2. CDR3 length equals 14 residues. Trimming took 10 bases from V and 3 from J; bases not matched to a gene: 9. Germline CDR1 reads MNHNS; CDR2 reads SASEGT. The chain's CDR3 is CATRGASGYNEQFF. CDR3 DNA: TGTGCCACCCGCGGGGCTAGCGGCTACAATGAGCAGTTCTTC.

This clonotype was picked up many times. The V and J genes are TRBV5-6 and TRBJ2-1; either TRBD1 or TRBD2 may supply D (5 bases each). The V gene lost 4 bases and the J gene lost 5 bases, with 13 bases spanning the gap. This CDR3 spans 14 amino acids. Looked up from germline, CDR1 is SGHDT and CDR2 is YYEEEE. The chain's CDR3 is CASSPEGRHNEQFF. CDR3 in DNA: TGTGCCAGCAGCCCCGAGGGACGGCACAATGAGCAGTTCTTC. Based on the CDR3 plus reference TRBV5-6 and TRBJ2-1, the full variable domain is DAGVTQSPTHLIKTRGQQVTLRCSPKSGHDTVSWYQQALGQGPQFIFQYYEEEERQRGNFPDRFSGHQFPNYSSELNVNALLLGDSALYLCASSPEGRHNEQFFGPGTRLTVL.

The rearrangement uses TRBV5-8 and TRBJ2-3; D perhaps matches TRBD2 (6 bases). Trimming cost V 1 base and J 8 bases, with 20 bases left between them. The CDR3 consists of 16 residues. Germline V gene sequence: CDR1 SGHTS, CDR2 YDEGEE. The CDR3 here is CASSLTLAPGRFTQYF. CDR3 in DNA: TGTGCCAGCAGCTTGACCCTAGCGCCGGGCCGCTTTACGCAGTATTTT.

In its sample, this clonotype was seen a few times. The rearrangement uses TRBV12-3 or TRBV12-4 and TRBJ2-1, with TRBD2 identical over 10 bases. CDR3 length: 14 amino acids. The trim removed 4 bases at V and 6 bases at J, leaving 3 bases unmatched. CDR3 loop: CASSSSGSFNEQFF. Written as DNA, the CDR3 is TGTGCCAGCAGTTCTAGCGGGAGTTTCAATGAGCAGTTCTTC.

This clonotype turned up a few times. In DNA form, the CDR3 reads TGTGCCAGCAGACCAGGGGCAGGGAGGCAGCCCCAGCATTTT. Amino acids: CASRPGAGRQPQHF. J is TRBJ1-5 and V is TRBV12-3 or TRBV12-4; D is perhaps TRBD1 (6 bases). Trimming shortened V by 6 bases and J by 7 bases, and 16 bases separated the two germline ends. The CDR3 extends over 14 amino acids.

The V and J genes are TRBV7-2 and TRBJ2-1; weak D call: TRBD2 (6 bases). The CDR3 sequence is 15 residues long. The V gene lost 2 bases and the J gene lost 8 bases, with 16 bases spanning the gap. The germline V gene has CDR1 SGHTA and CDR2 FQGNSA. This CDR3 is CASSLRRWGDDEQFF. The CDR3, as DNA: TGTGCCAGCAGCTTACGACGCTGGGGGGATGATGAGCAGTTCTTC.

There are a few counts of this clonotype. The rearrangement joins TRBV5-6 to TRBJ2-1, with 8 positions matching TRBD2. Germline lookup yields CDR1 SGHDT and CDR2 YYEEEE. Trimming cost V 0 bases and J 0 bases; bases outside gene matches: 20. The CDR3 is 22 residues long. The CDR3 nucleotides read TGTGCCAGCAGCTTGGTTGGTTGGGCGGCTAGCGGGCGATCGAGCTCCTACAATGAGCAGTTCTTC. This codes for CASSLVGWAASGRSSSYNEQFF.

V and J are TRBV7-3 and TRBJ2-1; 9 positions agree with TRBD2. Trimming cost V 2 bases and J 8 bases; bases outside gene matches: 7. CDR3 length equals 15 residues. Germline lookup yields CDR1 SGHTA and CDR2 FQGTGA. For the CDR3, the DNA is TGTGCCAGCAGCTTATCCCCTAGCGGGGTATATGAGCAGTTCTTC. The encoded protein is CASSLSPSGVYEQFF.

This clonotype was observed a few times. This sequence joins TRBV11-2 and TRBJ2-1; the match to TRBD2 covers 11 bases. There are 14 residues in the CDR3. V shed 8 bases, J shed 5 bases, and the junction held 5 bases outside the gene matches. Germline V lookup: CDR1 SGHAT, CDR2 FQNNGV. In DNA, the CDR3 is TGTGCCAGCGCGGGGACTAGCGGAAACAATGAGCAGTTCTTC. Encoded protein: CASAGTSGNNEQFF.

This chain links TRBV6-6 with TRBJ2-7, with TRBD2 matching over 11 bases. The V and J ends lost 6 bases and 5 bases, in that order; junction bases with no gene match: 6. The CDR3 sequence is 14 residues long. CDR1 MNHNY and CDR2 SVGAGI come from the germline V gene (reference sequence). CDR3 sequence reads: CASRSSGRADEQYF. As DNA, the CDR3 is TGTGCCAGCAGGAGTAGCGGGAGGGCCGACGAGCAGTACTTC.